The next 3 T cell receptor beta chains were all read from a single sample in a study of OX40 agonist ivuxolimab in advanced cancers. Library preparation was by the immunoSEQ multiplex PCR assay. Not all clones reach the TCRdb copy of this immuneACCESS table, which keeps in-frame sequences only. Checked studies attribute under half of the gap to unresolved V genes and leave the rest unexplained. This sample holds around 16,000 clones; around 90% were observed only once. Together, the top ten hold approximately 30% of the sample. The sample here was CD4+ or CD8+ T cells sorted from blood, taken in a trial of the OX40 agonist ivuxolimab. These receptors all stem from an adult with an advanced solid tumor such as melanoma, head and neck, liver or kidney cancer.

The chain joins TRBV4-1 to TRBJ1-1, with D uncertain. This CDR3 comprises 12 residues. The V gene lost 8 bases and the J gene lost 0 bases, with 7 bases spanning the gap. CDR1 is MGHRA and CDR2 is YSYEKL in the germline V gene. The CDR3 nucleotides read TGCGCCAGCCATGGTATGAACACTGAAGCTTTCTTT. Residues: CASHGMNTEAFF.

The chain uses TRBV14 and TRBJ2-1; TRBD2 matches 10 bases. This CDR3 region has 17 residues. Germline V gene lookup returns CDR1 SGHDN and CDR2 FVKESK. Trimming removed 1 base from V and 5 bases from J; junction bases left unmatched: 8. In nucleotides, the CDR3 is TGTGCCAGCAGCCAAGTGGTAGGGACTAGCGAAAACAATGAGCAGTTCTTC. Protein sequence: CASSQVVGTSENNEQFF.

This clone has just one count. The gene calls are TRBV4-1 and TRBJ2-1; D is undetermined. The germline V and J ends were trimmed by 4 bases and 4 bases, with 14 bases remaining between them. Germline CDR1 MGHRA, CDR2 YSYEKL. The CDR3 sequence is 15 residues long. The CDR3 spells CASSLTVHGYNEQFF. As DNA, the CDR3 is TGCGCCAGCAGCCTGACTGTGCATGGGTACAATGAGCAGTTCTTC.